Shown below are 26 T cell receptor beta chains from a single sample sequenced in a study of control samples from healthy donors and cancer patients. The data were produced by immunoSEQ multiplex PCR, yet TCRdb's version contains in-frame clones alone and is incomplete. The top ten clones hold almost 6% of a sample with about 61,000 clones, roughly 89% of them seen once. Material: PBMCs. These receptors all come from a man aged 55 to 69 with colorectal cancer.

The chain carries TRBV4-3 and TRBJ1-2, with 7 bases lining up with TRBD1. Germline loops: CDR1 LGHNA, CDR2 YSLEER. The V and J ends lost 3 bases and 4 bases, in that order; junction bases with no gene match: 2. This CDR3 is 13 amino acids long. The CDR3 region has the DNA TGCGCCAGCAGCCAGGACAGGAGCTATGGCTACACCTTC. Protein sequence: CASSQDRSYGYTF.

The rearrangement uses TRBV30 and TRBJ1-6; a possible D gene is TRBD1 (5 bases). The V gene's germline CDR1 is GTSNPN and CDR2 SVGIG (reference sequence). Between the trimmed V and J ends, which lost 0 bases and 0 bases, there was a span of 15 bases. This CDR3 has 18 amino acids. The CDR3 nucleotides are TGTGCCTGGAGTGTACGGGGACTCCGGAGCTCCTATAATTCACCCCTCCACTTT. Its translation is CAWSVRGLRSSYNSPLHF.

The V and J genes are TRBV3-1 (or the pseudogene TRBV3-2) and TRBJ2-5, with D unclear. The V gene lost 0 bases and the J gene lost 7 bases, with 6 bases spanning the gap. The CDR3 covers 12 residues. Per the germline V gene, CDR1 is LGHDT and CDR2 is YNNKEL (reference sequence). The CDR3 is CASSQDRRTQYF. The CDR3 nucleotides are TGTGCCAGCAGCCAAGACCGAAGGACCCAGTACTTC.

V and J are TRBV2 and TRBJ1-2, with TRBD1 matching 7 bases. The CDR3 is 13 residues long. In germline, CDR1 is SNHLY, CDR2 FYNNEI. Trimming removed 6 bases from V and 4 bases from J; junction bases left unmatched: 5. The CDR3 spells CASSLQGIYGYTF. In DNA form, the CDR3 reads TGTGCCAGCAGCTTACAGGGGATCTATGGCTACACCTTC.

This clone has just a few counts. This sequence joins TRBV5-1 and TRBJ2-1; D is possibly TRBD2 (6 bases). V gave up 6 bases and J gave up 7 bases, with 17 bases separating them. The germline gives CDR1 SGHRS, CDR2 YFSETQ. There are 14 residues in the CDR3. CDR3 in amino acids: CASTRGVVGNEQFF. The DNA of the CDR3 is TGCGCCAGCACGCGGGGAGTCGTTGGGAATGAGCAGTTCTTC.

This chain joins TRBV5-1 and TRBJ2-5; D may be TRBD1 (5 bases). In germline, CDR1 is SGHRS, CDR2 YFSETQ. The CDR3 is made up of 14 amino acids. V lost 4 bases and J lost 4, with 14 bases in between. This CDR3 reads CASSDQRGGETQYF. The CDR3 coding sequence is TGCGCCAGCAGCGACCAAAGGGGTGGAGAGACCCAGTACTTC.

This clone was recorded once. This sequence joins TRBV9 and TRBJ2-5; D possibly corresponds to TRBD2 (6 bases). Germline V lookup: CDR1 SGDLS, CDR2 YYNGEE. Trimming removed 4 bases at V and 7 bases at J, with 23 bases between. There are 16 residues in the CDR3. The CDR3 loop reads CASSPFSTGEHGTQYF. The CDR3 nucleotides read TGTGCCAGCAGCCCCTTCTCCACGGGGGAGCACGGGACCCAGTACTTC.

J is TRBJ2-1 and V is TRBV4-1, with D uncertain. V shed 1 base and J shed 10 bases, with 8 bases lying between them. Germline CDR1 is MGHRA and CDR2 is YSYEKL. The CDR3 has 12 amino acids. CDR3 region: CASSQGHGEQFF. The CDR3, as DNA: TGCGCCAGCAGCCAAGGGCACGGGGAGCAGTTCTTC.

The rearrangement links TRBV27 to TRBJ2-7; weak D call: TRBD1 (6 bases). The V and J ends lost 4 bases and 9 bases respectively, with 16 bases between them. Germline CDR1 reads MNHEY; CDR2 reads SMNVEV (reference sequence). This CDR3 spans 13 amino acids. The DNA for the CDR3 is TGTGCCAGCAGTTCTTACAGGGAGAACGCGCAGTACTTC. It specifies CASSSYRENAQYF.

The rearrangement links TRBV24-1 to TRBJ2-3, with D possibly matching TRBD1 (6 bases). V was shortened by 4 bases and J by 2 bases, with 12 bases between the two germline ends. The V gene's germline CDR1 is KGHDR and CDR2 SFDVKD. The CDR3 is 15 residues long. The CDR3 nucleotides read TGTGCCACCAGTGACTTTGGACAGACCACAGATACGCAGTATTTT. This translates into CATSDFGQTTDTQYF.

This chain uses TRBV6-2 or TRBV6-3 with TRBJ2-5; D unresolved. V dropped 2 bases and J dropped 1 base, with 5 bases sitting between them. The CDR3 length is 13 residues. Germline V gives CDR1 MNHEY, CDR2 SVGEGT. The CDR3 nucleotides are TGTGCCAGCAGTTACAGGCTCCAAGAGACCCAGTACTTC. As protein: CASSYRLQETQYF.

The chain couples TRBV28 to TRBJ2-7; D is perhaps TRBD1 or TRBD2 (5 bases each). In germline, CDR1 is MDHEN, CDR2 SYDVKM. The CDR3 is 12 residues long. The germline V and J ends were trimmed by 6 bases and 7 bases, with 13 bases remaining between them. Written as DNA, the CDR3 is TGTGCCAGCAGCCCGGGACCCTGGGAGCAGTACTTC. Encoded protein: CASSPGPWEQYF.

This chain connects TRBV19 to TRBJ1-2; the D is unclear. V was pared by 7 bases and J by 2 bases, with 11 bases between. The V gene's germline CDR1 is LNHDA and CDR2 SQIVND (reference sequence). The CDR3 has 13 amino acids. The CDR3 spells CASTPQENYGYTF. The CDR3 nucleotides read TGTGCCAGTACTCCCCAAGAAAACTATGGCTACACCTTC. The full variable domain, completed using reference TRBV19 and TRBJ1-2, is DGGITQSPKYLFRKEGQNVTLSCEQNLNHDAMYWYRQDPGQGLRLIYYSQIVNDFQKGDIAEGYSVSREKKESFPLTVTSAQKNPTAFYLCASTPQENYGYTFGSGTRLTVV.

The chain links TRBV6-5 to TRBJ1-4; 8 bases are shared with TRBD1. This CDR3 has 15 amino acids. CDR1 is MNHEY and CDR2 is SVGAGI in the germline V gene. V lost 8 bases and J lost 3; bases outside the gene matches: 8. CDR3 region: CASGGTGRSNEKLFF. The CDR3 DNA reads as TGTGCCAGCGGGGGGACAGGCAGGTCTAATGAAAAACTGTTTTTT.

The chain is built from TRBV12-3 or TRBV12-4 and TRBJ1-5; D ambiguous. There are 13 residues in the CDR3. Trimming removed 1 base from V and 7 bases from J, with 8 bases in between. The CDR3 coding sequence is TGTGCCAGCAGTTTAGGTAGACAACAGCCCCAGCATTTT. This gives the protein CASSLGRQQPQHF.

The chain recombines TRBV28 with TRBJ2-4; D might be TRBD1 (5 bases). The CDR3 extends over 14 amino acids. Trimming removed 1 base at V and 6 bases at J, with 10 bases between. CDR1 and CDR2 (germline): MDHEN, SYDVKM. The chain's CDR3 is CASSLLGRVNIQYF. The CDR3 DNA reads as TGTGCCAGCAGTTTATTGGGCAGGGTAAACATTCAGTACTTC.

This clone was seen a single time. The chain combines TRBV6-5 with TRBJ1-1, with 7 positions matching TRBD1. CDR1 is MNHEY and CDR2 is SVGAGI in the germline V gene. V was pared by 7 bases and J by 0 bases, with 5 bases of the junction left unmatched. This CDR3 is built from 14 residues. The DNA of the CDR3 is TGTGCCAGCAACCCGGGACAGATGAACACTGAAGCTTTCTTT. This translates into CASNPGQMNTEAFF.

This sequence joins TRBV5-6 and TRBJ2-7, with D tentatively TRBD2 (6 bases). Germline CDR1 SGHDT, CDR2 YYEEEE. CDR3 length equals 16 residues. V dropped 1 base and J dropped 5 bases, with 19 bases sitting between them. DNA for the CDR3: TGTGCCAGCAGCTTGAGTCAGGGTCTAGTAGCGGACGAGCAGTACTTC. Its translation: CASSLSQGLVADEQYF.

This clone was detected only a few times. The V gene is TRBV19, the J gene TRBJ2-7, with unresolved D. CDR3 size: 16 residues. The V gene's germline CDR1 is LNHDA and CDR2 SQIVND (reference sequence). V lost 5 bases, J lost 4 bases, and 21 bases lay in between. The CDR3 nucleotides read TGTGCCAGTAGTCCGTGGGAAGTCGTCCCCCTATACGAGCAGTACTTC. Translating it yields CASSPWEVVPLYEQYF.

The chain carries TRBV11-3 and TRBJ2-7, with D tentatively TRBD1 (5 bases). Germline V gives CDR1 SGHNT, CDR2 YENEEA. CDR3 length equals 15 residues. Trimming removed 4 bases at V and 3 bases at J, with 16 bases between. Here the CDR3 reads CASSSRGDSYYEQYF. CDR3 in DNA: TGTGCCAGCAGCTCAAGAGGAGACAGTTACTACGAGCAGTACTTC.

This clone was seen more than once but under ten times. The chain couples TRBV30 to TRBJ2-7; 7 bases are a match to TRBD2. CDR3 size: 12 residues. Germline CDR1 GTSNPN, CDR2 SVGIG (reference sequence). The chain's CDR3 is CAIGAGSWEQYF. CDR3 bases: TGTGCTATCGGAGCGGGGAGTTGGGAGCAGTACTTC.

This chain links TRBV18 with TRBJ1-3, with TRBD1 as a possible D gene (5 bases). Germline V CDR1 and CDR2: KGHSH, LQKENI. The CDR3 is made up of 15 amino acids. V gave up 1 base and J gave up 2 bases, with 9 bases separating them. The CDR3 loop is CASSPQGTTGNTIYF. In DNA form, the CDR3 reads TGTGCCAGCTCACCACAGGGGACTACTGGAAACACCATATATTTT.

This rearrangement joins TRBV5-1 to TRBJ1-2, with 7 bases that match TRBD1. The V and J ends lost 0 bases and 0 bases, in that order; junction bases with no gene match: 11. The CDR3 is 18 residues long. Germline lookup yields CDR1 SGHRS and CDR2 YFSETQ. The DNA of the CDR3 is TGCGCCAGCAGCTTGGCCCCCTCGGACAGGCGTACTAACTATGGCTACACCTTC. Encoded protein: CASSLAPSDRRTNYGYTF.

The genes are TRBV9 and TRBJ1-1, with D possibly matching TRBD1 (5 bases). This CDR3 is 16 amino acids long. CDR1 and CDR2 (germline): SGDLS, YYNGEE. V lost 3 bases, J lost 11 bases, and 26 bases lay in between. The CDR3 region has the DNA TGTGCCAGCAGCGCCGCTGGGGGAGGGAGAAGAGACGGGGCTTTCTTT. It is translated as CASSAAGGGRRDGAFF.

This chain links TRBV30 with TRBJ1-4; the match to TRBD1 covers 11 bases. CDR3 length equals 17 residues. Germline V gene lookup returns CDR1 GTSNPN and CDR2 SVGIG (reference sequence). V was pared by 2 bases and J by 8 bases, with 13 bases of the junction left unmatched. The DNA of the CDR3 is TGTGCCTGGAGTCGAGGAGGACAGGGGGCCCGCGGCGAAAAACTGTTTTTT. Its translation: CAWSRGGQGARGEKLFF.

The rearrangement joins TRBV4-2 to TRBJ2-3; D might be TRBD2 (5 bases). The CDR3 covers 16 residues. Germline lookup yields CDR1 LGHNA and CDR2 YNFKEQ. Trimming removed 0 bases from V and 4 bases from J, with 14 bases in between. In DNA form, the CDR3 reads TGTGCCAGCAGCCAAGAAGGATCGGGAAGCCCAGATACGCAGTATTTT. The encoded protein is CASSQEGSGSPDTQYF.